Reported below is one TCR beta chain. The antigen is unknown. The CDR3 is 15 residues long. J gave up 5 bases and V 4 bases, and 9 bases lay outside the gene matches. Germline V gene sequence: CDR1 SEHNR, CDR2 FQNEAQ (reference sequence). The data stem from a study of T cell responses to AZD1222 COVID-19 vaccine. Regarding the study as a whole: Baseline seropositives among AZD1222 recipients totaled only five or six. The repertoires were collected only after the peak T cell response. Among vaccine-associated CD4 TCRs, coverage spanned spike, with dominance at 160-218 and 743-854.

The table came from immunoSEQ multiplex PCR; TCRdb's copy has only in-frame clones and leaves some out. The table has roughly 130,000 clones, around 90% seen once. The TCR originated in an adult in good health. The gene calls are TRBV7-9 and TRBJ2-7, with 9 bases matching TRBD2. The specimen was peripheral blood, collected on day 0 of AZD1222 vaccination. The CDR3 loop reads CASSSNALAGHEQYF. CDR3 nucleotide sequence: TGTGCCAGCAGCTCAAATGCACTAGCGGGCCACGAGCAGTACTTC.